These T cell receptor beta chains were read from a single sample in a study of blood T cell repertoires in COVID-19. Assay used: immunoSEQ multiplex PCR; TCRdb lists only in-frame clones, some missing. The sample includes around 250,000 clones, more than 70% of them seen just once. What was sequenced was peripheral blood. All receptors derive from a woman aged 18-29 years with acute or convalescent COVID-19. CDR3s include the opening cysteine and the closing phenylalanine or tryptophan. Fields, in order: J gene, V gene, clone size, D gene, CDR3 DNA, CDR3 protein. A D gene is named only where the DNA matches it firmly. Size tells how often a clone was seen (once, few, many) or the class of an expanded clone, and some rows leave it out.

>TRBJ1-3|TRBV3-1/TRBV3-2|NA|NA
TGTGCCAGCAGTCCGCGGCTAAACTCTGGAAACACCATATATTTT
CASSPRLNSGNTIYF
>TRBJ2-1|TRBV6-5|NA|TRBD2
TGTGCCAGCAGATTCGGGCTAGCGGGAGATGAGCAGTTCTTC
CASRFGLAGDEQFF
>TRBJ2-5|TRBV27|few|TRBD2
TGTGCCAGCAGTTTATCTGTCCTAGCGGGAGAGGAGACCCAGTACTTC
CASSLSVLAGEETQYF
>TRBJ1-5|TRBV6-5|NA|TRBD1
TGTGCCAGCAGTCCCGGGACAGGAGGTCAGCCCCAGCATTTT
CASSPGTGGQPQHF
>TRBJ2-5|TRBV18|NA|NA
TGTGCCAGCTCTTTCCGCGGAGAGACCCAGTACTTC
CASSFRGETQYF
>TRBJ2-1|TRBV6-5|NA|TRBD2
TGTGCCAGCAGTCGACTAGCGATGTACAATGAGCAGTTCTTC
CASSRLAMYNEQFF
>TRBJ1-2|TRBV14|NA|NA
TGTGCCAGCAGCCAAATTGGGGCGCGGGGCTACACCTTC
CASSQIGARGYTF
>TRBJ2-1|TRBV12-3/TRBV12-4|NA|NA
TGTGCCAGCAGTGCCCGCAGGGACTTATTGGGGTTCTTC
CASSARRDLLGFF
>TRBJ1-3|TRBV5-1|NA|TRBD1
TGCGCCAGCAGCCTACAGGGGGCTGGTGGAAACACCATATATTTT
CASSLQGAGGNTIYF
>TRBJ2-2|TRBV4-3|NA|TRBD2
TGCGCCAGCAGCCAAGAATCGTCTAGCGGGGGGCCCGACGGGGAGCTGTTTTTT
CASSQESSSGGPDGELFF
>TRBJ2-2|TRBV4-2|NA|TRBD2
TGTGCCAGCAGCCAAGAATCACTAGCGGGAGCGAACACCGGGGAGCTGTTTTTT
CASSQESLAGANTGELFF
>TRBJ2-1|TRBV5-1|NA|NA
TGCGCCAGCAGCTCCCTTGGGGGGAGCGGCGATGAGCAGTTCTTC
CASSSLGGSGDEQFF
>TRBJ1-4|TRBV18|NA|TRBD1
TGTGCCAGCTCACCGACAGGGCCGGACGAAAAACTGTTTTTT
CASSPTGPDEKLFF
>TRBJ2-5|TRBV6-6|NA|NA
TGTGCCAGCAGTTACTCCCTAGCTTCCCAGTACTTC
CASSYSLASQYF
>TRBJ2-2|TRBV5-4|NA|NA
TGTGCCAGCAGCTTCCAGGAGGAGGACACCGGGGAGCTGTTTTTT
CASSFQEEDTGELFF
>TRBJ1-2|TRBV9|NA|NA
TGTGCCAGCAGCGCGAGAGGCTACACCTTC
CASSARGYTF
>TRBJ2-7|TRBV3-1/TRBV3-2|NA|TRBD1
TGTGCCAGCAGCCAAGATGACAGGGGGGGATACGAGCAGTACTTC
CASSQDDRGGYEQYF
>TRBJ2-1|TRBV9|NA|NA
TGTGCCAGCAGCGTAGGATCCCTAGCAAATGAGCAGTTCTTC
CASSVGSLANEQFF
>TRBJ2-3|TRBV4-3|NA|TRBD1
TGCGCCAGCAGCCATCGCGCCGACAGGGGCACAGATACGCAGTATTTT
CASSHRADRGTDTQYF
>TRBJ2-1|TRBV12-3/TRBV12-4|NA|NA
TGTGCCAGCAGGTATACTAGTGAGCAGTTCTTC
CASRYTSEQFF
>TRBJ2-3|TRBV4-1|NA|TRBD1
TGCGCCAGCAGCCAAGATCGGGGGACAGGGGTTTCAGATACGCAGTATTTT
CASSQDRGTGVSDTQYF
>TRBJ2-7|TRBV9|NA|TRBD2
TGTGCCAGCAGCGTAGGAGGCCTAGCGGGCTACGAGCAGTACTTC
CASSVGGLAGYEQYF
>TRBJ2-5|TRBV5-1|NA|NA
TGCGCCAGCAGCCCGGTATTTAATCTCGGAGAGACCCAGTACTTC
CASSPVFNLGETQYF
>TRBJ2-1|TRBV19|NA|TRBD2
TGTGCCAGTACCATCCCTGGGCTAGCGGGATACAATGAGCAGTTCTTC
CASTIPGLAGYNEQFF
>TRBJ1-2|TRBV28|once|NA
TGTGCCAGCAGTTTCCCCGCCCCCATGGACAGAAACTATGGCTACACCTTC
CASSFPAPMDRNYGYTF
>TRBJ1-2|TRBV2|NA|NA
TGTGCCAGCAGTGAAGCGCGGGGCAGGGGCTACACCTTC
CASSEARGRGYTF
>TRBJ2-7|TRBV4-3|NA|TRBD2
TGCGCCAGCAGCCCGAATGGACTAGCGGGACGGTACGAGCAGTACTTC
CASSPNGLAGRYEQYF
>TRBJ2-7|TRBV4-3|NA|NA
TGCGCCAGCAGCCAAGAAGTCCAGGGCGACCTCCACGAGCAGTACTTC
CASSQEVQGDLHEQYF
>TRBJ2-7|TRBV5-1|NA|TRBD2
TGCGCCAGCCGACTAGCGGGAGCAGACGAGCAGTACTTC
CASRLAGADEQYF
>TRBJ2-2|TRBV20-1|NA|NA
TGCAGTGCTCGTGGACGGGGGAACACCGGGGAGCTGTTTTTT
CSARGRGNTGELFF
>TRBJ2-7|TRBV2|NA|TRBD2
TGTGCCAGCACCCACCCGGGGGAGGGCCCGGACGAGCAGTACTTC
CASTHPGEGPDEQYF
>TRBJ1-3|TRBV2|NA|TRBD1
TGTGCCAGCAGTGAATATGGGACAGGGGCTGGAAACACCATATATTTT
CASSEYGTGAGNTIYF
>TRBJ2-7|TRBV6-7|NA|NA
TGTGCCAGCAGGTACGTCAGAGGAGGGTTCGGCTACGAGCAGTACTTC
CASRYVRGGFGYEQYF
>TRBJ2-5|TRBV20-1|once|NA
TGCAGTGCTCAGTGGGAGGAGACCCAGTACTTC
CSAQWEETQYF
>TRBJ1-3|TRBV7-2|NA|TRBD1
TGTGCCAGCACCACACAGGGGTTCTCTGGAAACACCATATATTTT
CASTTQGFSGNTIYF
>TRBJ1-1|TRBV2|NA|TRBD1
TGTGCCAGCAGGGACAGGGGTTTGGGAACTGAAGCTTTCTTT
CASRDRGLGTEAFF
>TRBJ2-3|TRBV6-5|once|TRBD2
TGTGCCAGCACCGGGACTAGCGGGGACACAGATACGCAGTATTTT
CASTGTSGDTDTQYF
>TRBJ2-2|TRBV7-2|NA|TRBD1
TGTGCCAGCAGCACGACAGGGGGCGTTGGCGGGGAGCTGTTTTTT
CASSTTGGVGGELFF
>TRBJ2-5|TRBV29-1|NA|TRBD1
TGCAGCGTCCGGGGCCGGGACAGGAAAGAGACCCAGTACTTC
CSVRGRDRKETQYF
>TRBJ2-1|TRBV24-1|NA|TRBD2
TGTGCCACCAGTGATTTATGGCGGGAGGGCCACAATGAGCAGTTCTTC
CATSDLWREGHNEQFF
>TRBJ1-5|TRBV19|NA|NA
TGTGCCAGTAGTATCGGATCCGGCGGGATAGGTTCGCCCCAGCATTTT
CASSIGSGGIGSPQHF
>TRBJ2-7|TRBV7-9|NA|NA
TGTGCCAGCAGCCCGCAGGGGTCTTACTACGAGCAGTACTTC
CASSPQGSYYEQYF
>TRBJ2-7|TRBV6-5|NA|TRBD2
TGTGCCAGCAGTTACTCCGGGGGGATTTCGCACGAGCAGTACTTC
CASSYSGGISHEQYF
>TRBJ2-6|TRBV4-3|NA|NA
TGCGCCAGCAGCCAAGATAGGGGGGGCACTACTGGGGCCAACGTCCTGACTTTC
CASSQDRGGTTGANVLTF
>TRBJ1-6|TRBV28|NA|NA
TGTGCCAGCAGCTCATCGCTATTAGGGGGATTGTCACCCCTCCACTTT
CASSSSLLGGLSPLHF
>TRBJ1-5|TRBV6-5|few|NA
TGTGCCAGCAGTTGGACAGCAAATCAGCCCCAGCATTTT
CASSWTANQPQHF
>TRBJ2-1|TRBV4-1|NA|TRBD1
TGCGCCAGCACCCCGGACAGGGGGCGGTACAATGAGCAGTTCTTC
CASTPDRGRYNEQFF
>TRBJ2-5|TRBV6-5|NA|NA
TGTGCCAGCAGTTACTCGACAGGGAGGGAGACCCAGTACTTC
CASSYSTGRETQYF
>TRBJ2-6|TRBV4-3|NA|NA
TGCGCCAGCAGCCAAGTGGTCAGGGGCGGGTCTGGGGCCAACGTCCTGACTTTC
CASSQVVRGGSGANVLTF
>TRBJ1-4|TRBV30|NA|NA
TGTGCCTGGACGCGTCATCCCAAAACTAATGAAAAACTGTTTTTT
CAWTRHPKTNEKLFF
>TRBJ1-5|TRBV9|NA|NA
TGTGCCAGCAGCGTAGGTGGGGGCCAGCCCCAGCATTTT
CASSVGGGQPQHF
>TRBJ1-4|TRBV4-1|NA|NA
TGCGCCAGCAGCCAGTCCGGGACTTCTAATGAAAAACTGTTTTTT
CASSQSGTSNEKLFF
>TRBJ2-3|TRBV6-2/TRBV6-3|once|NA
TGTGCCAGCAGTCTACTTGATACGCAGTATTTT
CASSLLDTQYF